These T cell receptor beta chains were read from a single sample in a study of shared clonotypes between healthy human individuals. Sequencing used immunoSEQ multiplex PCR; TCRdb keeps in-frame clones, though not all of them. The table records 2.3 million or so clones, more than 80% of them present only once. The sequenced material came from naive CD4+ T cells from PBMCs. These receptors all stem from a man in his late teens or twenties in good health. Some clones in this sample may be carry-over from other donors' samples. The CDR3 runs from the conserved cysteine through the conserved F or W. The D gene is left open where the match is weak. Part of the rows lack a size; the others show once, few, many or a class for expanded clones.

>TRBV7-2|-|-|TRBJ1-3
TGTGCCAGCAGCTTAAATGATTACTCTGGAAACACCATATATTTT
CASSLNDYSGNTIYF
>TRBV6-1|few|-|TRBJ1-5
TGTGCCAGCAGTGAAATCTGGAGGGACTATAGCAATCAGCCCCAGCATTTT
CASSEIWRDYSNQPQHF
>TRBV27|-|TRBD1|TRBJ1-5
TGTGCCAGCAGTCCGACAGGGGGCATCGGACAGCCCCAGCATTTT
CASSPTGGIGQPQHF
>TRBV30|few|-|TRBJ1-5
TGTGCCTGGAGTCCTGGTAGCAATCAGCCCCAGCATTTT
CAWSPGSNQPQHF
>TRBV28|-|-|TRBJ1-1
TGTGCCAGCAGTTTACGCCCGGCGGCGAGGGTGGACACTGAAGCTTTCTTT
CASSLRPAARVDTEAFF
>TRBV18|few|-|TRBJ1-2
TGTGCCAGCTCACAAGGACAGAACTATGGCTACACCTTC
CASSQGQNYGYTF
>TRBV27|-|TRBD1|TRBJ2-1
TGTGCCAGCCAAGCCACAGGGGGCATTAGGAATGAGCAGTTCTTC
CASQATGGIRNEQFF
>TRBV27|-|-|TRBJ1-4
TGTGCCAGCAAGGCGTCCTTGCGGGGATACAATGAAAAACTGTTTTTT
CASKASLRGYNEKLFF
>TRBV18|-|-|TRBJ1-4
TGTGCCAGCTCACGAGAGGCTAATGAAAAACTGTTTTTT
CASSREANEKLFF
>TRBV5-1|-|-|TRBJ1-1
TGCGCCAGCAGCCCTGGAGGGAGGACTTCCTACACTGAAGCTTTCTTT
CASSPGGRTSYTEAFF
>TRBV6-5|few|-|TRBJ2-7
TGTGCCAGCAGTTACATGCACGAGCAGTACTTC
CASSYMHEQYF
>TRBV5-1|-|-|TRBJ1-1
TGCGCCAGCAGCTTGGCCGGGGGGGCTGAAGCTTTCTTT
CASSLAGGAEAFF
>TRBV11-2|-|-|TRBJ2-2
TGTGCCAGCAACTACGGAGGTGTCGGGGAGCTGTTTTTT
CASNYGGVGELFF
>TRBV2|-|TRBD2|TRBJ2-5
TGTGCCAGCAGTGCGGGACTAGCGGGAGTAGTGGAGACCCAGTACTTC
CASSAGLAGVVETQYF
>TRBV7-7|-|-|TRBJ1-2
TGTGCCAGCAGCCCTTCCAACCGGGAGGGCCCCTACACCTTC
CASSPSNREGPYTF
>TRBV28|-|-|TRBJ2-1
TGTGCCAGCGGTGAGCGGCTCCCCGGGTACAATGAGCAGTTCTTC
CASGERLPGYNEQFF
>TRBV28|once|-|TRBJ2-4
TGTGCCAGCAGCCTTCATAACTTCAAAAACATTCAGTACTTC
CASSLHNFKNIQYF
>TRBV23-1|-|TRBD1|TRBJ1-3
TGCGCCAGCAGTCAACTCGAGACAGGGGGCGCGGTAGACACCATATATTTT
CASSQLETGGAVDTIYF
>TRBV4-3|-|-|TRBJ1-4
TGCGCCAGCAGCCAAGATGGGAGGACCGGGCGTGAAAAACTGTTTTTT
CASSQDGRTGREKLFF
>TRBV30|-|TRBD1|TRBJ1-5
TGTGCCTGGAGTTTGGCAGGGGGTCAGCCCCAGCATTTT
CAWSLAGGQPQHF
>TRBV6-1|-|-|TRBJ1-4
TGTGCCAGCACCAAAGGGACCGGGGGGGAAAAACTGTTTTTT
CASTKGTGGEKLFF
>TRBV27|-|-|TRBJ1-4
TGTGCCAGCAGTTTCCAACAGGGAATTAATGAAAAACTGTTTTTT
CASSFQQGINEKLFF
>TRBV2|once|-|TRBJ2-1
TGTGCCAGCAGTCTTGAGGTCGGCAATGAGCAGTTCTTC
CASSLEVGNEQFF
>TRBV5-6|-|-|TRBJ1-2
TGTGCCAGCAGCCTCGGGGGCCTACCCTATGGCTACACCTTC
CASSLGGLPYGYTF
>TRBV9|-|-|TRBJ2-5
TGTGCCAGCAGCGTAGGAGGCAGGCCCCAAGAGACCCAGTACTTC
CASSVGGRPQETQYF
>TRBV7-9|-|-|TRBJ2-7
TGTGCCAGCAGCTGGGCCAGGAGCTCCTACGAGCAGTACTTC
CASSWARSSYEQYF
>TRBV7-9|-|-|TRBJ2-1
TGTGCCAGCACCCATAGGGCGGGAGAGCAGTTCTTC
CASTHRAGEQFF
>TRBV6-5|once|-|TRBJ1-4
TGTGCCAGCAGCTACCTTTTGGGGTGGAGTGAAAAACTGTTTTTT
CASSYLLGWSEKLFF
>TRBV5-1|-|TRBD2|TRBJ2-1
TGCGCCAGCAGCTTGGAGCTAGCGGGAGCCGATGAGCAGTTCTTC
CASSLELAGADEQFF
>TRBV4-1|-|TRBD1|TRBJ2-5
TGCGCCAGCAGCGCCCCGGGACAGATTTACCAAGAGACCCAGTACTTC
CASSAPGQIYQETQYF
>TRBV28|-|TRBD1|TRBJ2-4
TGTGCCAGCAGTGCAGGGGGCGCGACCAAAAACATTCAGTACTTC
CASSAGGATKNIQYF
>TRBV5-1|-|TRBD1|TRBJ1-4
TGCGCCAGCAGCTTGCGGGACAGTAATGAAAAACTGTTTTTT
CASSLRDSNEKLFF
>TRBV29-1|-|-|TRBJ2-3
TGCAGCGTTGAAGATTACGTCGGGGAAACCACAGATACGCAGTATTTT
CSVEDYVGETTDTQYF
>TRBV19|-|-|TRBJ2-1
TGTGCCAGTAGTTTTCAGCGGGCTTACAATGAGCAGTTCTTC
CASSFQRAYNEQFF
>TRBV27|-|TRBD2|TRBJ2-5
TGTGCCAGCAGTTTCCCTAGCGGGAGCAGGACTTACAAAGAGACCCAGTACTTC
CASSFPSGSRTYKETQYF
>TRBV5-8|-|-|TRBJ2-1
TGTGCCAGCAGCCGGACTCTCGGGGAGTTCTTC
CASSRTLGEFF
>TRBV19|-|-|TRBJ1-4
TGTGCCAGTAATGAAAGGGGAACAACTAATGAAAAACTGTTTTTT
CASNERGTTNEKLFF
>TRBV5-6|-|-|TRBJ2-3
TGTGCCAGCAGCTTGAGGGACTCGGCGGGGGATACGCAGTATTTT
CASSLRDSAGDTQYF
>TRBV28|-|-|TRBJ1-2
TGTGCCAGCAAGAAGGTCGGGGGCTACACCTTC
CASKKVGGYTF
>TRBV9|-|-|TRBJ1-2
TGTGCCAGCAGCGCGAGGGCCGGTTCCGATGGCTACACCTTC
CASSARAGSDGYTF
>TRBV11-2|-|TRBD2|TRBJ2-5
TGTGCCAGCAGCTTACGACTAGCAGCTTTTTATCAAGAGACCCAGTACTTC
CASSLRLAAFYQETQYF
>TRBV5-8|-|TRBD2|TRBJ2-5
TGTGCCAGCAGCTCCCAGGCGGGAGGAGAGACCCAGTACTTC
CASSSQAGGETQYF
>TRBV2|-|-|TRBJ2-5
TGTGCCAGCAGTGAAGCGCCCGTCGGAGAGACCCAGTACTTC
CASSEAPVGETQYF
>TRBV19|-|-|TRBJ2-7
TGTGCCAGTAGTTCGGTCGGGGGAAGGCAGTACTTC
CASSSVGGRQYF
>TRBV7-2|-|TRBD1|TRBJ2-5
TGTGCCAGCAGCGAAATCAAGACAGGGGGCGAGAAAGAGACCCAGTACTTC
CASSEIKTGGEKETQYF
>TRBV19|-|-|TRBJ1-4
TGTGCCAGTAGTAATACAGCTAATGAAAAACTGTTTTTT
CASSNTANEKLFF
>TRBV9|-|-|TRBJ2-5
TGTGCCAGCAGCGACCGGAGGGCCGGTGAGACCCAGTACTTC
CASSDRRAGETQYF
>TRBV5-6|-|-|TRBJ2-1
TGTGCCAGCAGCTCGACCGTTGGCGGGGTGGGGCAGTTCTTC
CASSSTVGGVGQFF
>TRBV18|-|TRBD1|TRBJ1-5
TGTGCCAGCTCACCTACAGGGGCCCCTAGCAATCAGCCCCAGCATTTT
CASSPTGAPSNQPQHF
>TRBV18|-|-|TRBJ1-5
TGTGCCAGCTCACCACCGGGGCTTGGCAATCAGCCCCAGCATTTT
CASSPPGLGNQPQHF
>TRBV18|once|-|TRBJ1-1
TGTGCCAGCTCATTTAACAGCCACTTGAACACTGAAGCTTTCTTT
CASSFNSHLNTEAFF
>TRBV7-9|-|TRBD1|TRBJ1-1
TGTGCCAGCGCCCTGGCGACAGGGCGGAACACTGAAGCTTTCTTT
CASALATGRNTEAFF